This T cell receptor (beta chain) was documented in a study of blood T cells in healthy people across ages. This clonotype has a handful of counts. The use of a sample-barcoded 5' primer and a J-beta primer mix characterized a second PCR of 7 to 11 cycles. TCRdb passed the 5' RACE reads through MiXCR, listing each CDR3 protein once. The table shows approximately 800,000 distinct CDR3 sequences, with approximately 67% occurring only once. Germline V gives CDR1 SGDLS, CDR2 YYNGEE. Trimming took 6 bases from V and 1 from J; bases not matched to a gene: 10. This CDR3 region has 16 residues. This clonotype was obtained from a man younger than 45 in good health. Sequenced sample: blood. The rearrangement joins TRBV9 to TRBJ2-5, with 9 bases matching TRBD1. The CDR3 sequence is CASNPTGGVGQETQYF. CDR3 DNA: TGTGCCAGCAACCCGACAGGGGGTGTAGGCCAAGAGACCCAGTACTTC. The entire variable domain, with the rest obtained from reference TRBV9 and TRBJ2-5, is as follows: DSGVTQTPKHLITATGQRVTLRCSPRSGDLSVYWYQQSLDQGLQFLIQYYNGEERAKGNILERFSAQQFPDLHSELNLSSLELGDSALYFCASNPTGGVGQETQYFGPGTRLLVL.